The 7 T cell receptor beta chains reported below all come from one sample, sequenced in a study of shared clonotypes between healthy human individuals (dated by TCRdb to the early 2020s). CD8 naive samples were CD45RO-negative cells positively selected for CCR7, giving a CD45RA+CCR7+ population that excluded TemRA cells. Library preparation used the immunoSEQ multiplex PCR assay. TCRdb re-hosts the immuneACCESS table, in-frame sequences only. Its copies lack some clones; in the studies checked, an unresolved V gene accounts for under half of them, and the cause for the rest is not known. The sample table contains about 820,000 clones; only one count was recorded for 92% of them. The ten top clones hold approximately 25% of the sample. Sequenced input: naive CD8+ T cells sorted from blood. Sample cell subset or site, as interpreted from the label and publication: CD45RA+CCR7+. Receptor source: a man aged 25 to 40 in good health.

The chain has TRBV7-8 and TRBJ2-7; TRBD1 might be the D (5 bases). The CDR3 runs to 15 residues. V was cut by 1 base and J by 6 bases, with 16 bases left in between. In germline, CDR1 is SGHVS, CDR2 FQNEAQ. CDR3 sequence reads: CASSLGQTIPFEQYF. The DNA of the CDR3 is TGTGCCAGCAGCTTAGGACAGACAATCCCATTCGAGCAGTACTTC.

V is TRBV7-9 and J is TRBJ2-5, with 9 bases matching TRBD1. Unmatched junction bases numbered 6, after V lost 5 bases and J lost 5 bases. Germline lookup yields CDR1 SEHNR and CDR2 FQNEAQ (reference sequence). CDR3 length: 14 residues. The CDR3 nucleotides read TGTGCCAGCAGCCTGGGACAGGGCAAGGAGACCCAGTACTTC. Encoded protein: CASSLGQGKETQYF.

The chain joins TRBV28 to TRBJ1-2; 8 positions match TRBD1. The CDR3 is made up of 14 amino acids. Germline CDR1 is MDHEN and CDR2 is SYDVKM. The trim removed 6 bases at V and 5 bases at J, leaving 8 bases unmatched. Written as DNA, the CDR3 is TGTGCCAGCAGCCTAGGCAGGGGGCTTTATGGCTACACCTTC. Amino acid sequence: CASSLGRGLYGYTF.

The sample holds one count of this clone. V and J are TRBV7-8 and TRBJ2-7, with 9 nucleotides matching TRBD1. The V gene end was trimmed by 5 bases and the J gene end by 5 bases; junction bases not matched to a gene: 7. Germline V gene data show CDR1 as SGHVS and CDR2 as FQNEAQ. This CDR3 has 14 amino acids. The CDR3 coding sequence is TGTGCCAGCAGCCCCCGGGACAGGGTTAACGAGCAGTACTTC. It encodes CASSPRDRVNEQYF.

The chain joins TRBV28 to TRBJ2-7; perhaps D is TRBD1 or TRBD2 (7 bases each). CDR1 MDHEN and CDR2 SYDVKM come from the germline V gene. Trimming took off 4 bases at V and 0 bases at J, with 16 bases between the two ends. The CDR3 is 16 amino acids. CDR3 sequence (DNA): TGTGCCAGCAGTTCCGGGGGGACAGCTACCTCCTACGAGCAGTACTTC. Protein product: CASSSGGTATSYEQYF.

The genes are TRBV2 and TRBJ2-7, with 11 positions matching TRBD2. Per the germline V gene, CDR1 is SNHLY and CDR2 is FYNNEI. V lost 1 base and J lost 5; bases outside the gene matches: 10. The CDR3 has 17 amino acids. This CDR3 is CASSEEAQLAGENEQYF. CDR3 DNA sequence: TGTGCCAGCAGTGAAGAGGCCCAACTAGCGGGAGAGAACGAGCAGTACTTC. Looking up the rest from reference TRBV2 and TRBJ2-7 gives the full variable domain: EPEVTQTPSHQVTQMGQEVILRCVPISNHLYFYWYRQILGQKVEFLVSFYNNEISEKSEIFDDQFSVERPDGSNFTLKIRSTKLEDSAMYFCASSEEAQLAGENEQYFGPGTRLTVT.

Comment on this clone: Within the sample, other DNA sequences also encode this same CDR3. The CDR3 nucleotides read TGTGCCAGCAGTTTATCGATCAGCACAGATACGCAGTATTTT. This translates into CASSLSISTDTQYF. The rearrangement joins TRBV27 to TRBJ2-3; no clear D. V was clipped by 0 bases and J by 0 bases, with 4 bases between them. Germline-derived CDR1 and CDR2 are MNHEY and SMNVEV (reference sequence). This CDR3 is built from 14 residues.